A selection of T cell receptor beta chains follows, all from one sample in a study of shared clonotypes between healthy human individuals. Assay used: immunoSEQ multiplex PCR; TCRdb lists only in-frame clones, some missing. The sample includes some 2,500,000 clones, over 85% of them seen just once. The sample taken for sequencing was naive CD4+ T cells from PBMCs. These TCRs come from a man aged 18 to 35 in good health. Some clones in this sample may be carry-over from other donors' samples. The CDR3 runs from the conserved cysteine through the conserved F or W. The D gene is left open where the match is weak. The listing skips clone size in some rows; elsewhere it reads once, few, many or a size class.

cdr3_nt cdr3_aa d_call clone_size j_call v_call
TGCGCCAGCAGCTTGGCGGGGACAGGGGGCTCCTACGAGCAGTACTTC CASSLAGTGGSYEQYF TRBD1 . TRBJ2-7 TRBV5-1
TGTGCCACCGCGGCCGGGACAGGGGTCCGGGAGCAGTACTTC CATAAGTGVREQYF TRBD1 . TRBJ2-7 TRBV28
TGTGCCAGCTCACAAATCAATTCAGGGGAGCAGTACTTC CASSQINSGEQYF . . TRBJ2-7 TRBV18
TGTGCCAGCAGGTTTAGCGGGAGGGTTCAATACGAGCAGTACTTC CASRFSGRVQYEQYF TRBD2 . TRBJ2-7 TRBV6-5
TGTGCCAGCAGTCCCCGGACGCCCGGAGTCTACATTCAGTACTTC CASSPRTPGVYIQYF . . TRBJ2-4 TRBV28
TGTGCCAGCAGTCCCCCGGGACTAGCGGGGCTCACAGATACGCAGTATTTT CASSPPGLAGLTDTQYF TRBD2 . TRBJ2-3 TRBV28
TGTGCCAGCAGCCCATCACCTTCACTAGTTCTTCCCGAGCAGTACTTC CASSPSPSLVLPEQYF . . TRBJ2-7 TRBV9
TGTGCCAGCACCCTAGGGAAGGACACTGAAGCTTTCTTT CASTLGKDTEAFF . . TRBJ1-1 TRBV6-1
TGTGCCAGCAGGACACAGGGAAGGGCGTCCTACGAGCAGTACTTC CASRTQGRASYEQYF . . TRBJ2-7 TRBV2
TGTGCCAGCAGCTCAACAGGGACCTCTGGAAACACCATATATTTT CASSSTGTSGNTIYF . . TRBJ1-3 TRBV5-4
TGTGCCAGCAAGTCAGGGGGCCACTATGGCTACACCTTC CASKSGGHYGYTF TRBD1 . TRBJ1-2 TRBV28
TGTGCCATCAGTGAACAGGGGGCGATCACCGGGGAGCTGTTTTTT CAISEQGAITGELFF TRBD1 once TRBJ2-2 TRBV10-3
TGTGCCTGCAGGGAAAGGTCCTACGAGCAGTACTTC CACRERSYEQYF . once TRBJ2-7 TRBV28
TGTGCCAGCTCAATCGGACAGGGGGGTTGGACTGAAGCTTTCTTT CASSIGQGGWTEAFF TRBD1 . TRBJ1-1 TRBV18
TGTGCCAGCAGCTTATACGGACCGACGACAGGGGGCAACCGCGGGCCCCAGCATTTT CASSLYGPTTGGNRGPQHF TRBD1 . TRBJ1-5 TRBV7-3
TGTGCCAGTAGTATAACCGGGGGGGCCACCAATGAGCAGTTCTTC CASSITGGATNEQFF TRBD2 . TRBJ2-1 TRBV19